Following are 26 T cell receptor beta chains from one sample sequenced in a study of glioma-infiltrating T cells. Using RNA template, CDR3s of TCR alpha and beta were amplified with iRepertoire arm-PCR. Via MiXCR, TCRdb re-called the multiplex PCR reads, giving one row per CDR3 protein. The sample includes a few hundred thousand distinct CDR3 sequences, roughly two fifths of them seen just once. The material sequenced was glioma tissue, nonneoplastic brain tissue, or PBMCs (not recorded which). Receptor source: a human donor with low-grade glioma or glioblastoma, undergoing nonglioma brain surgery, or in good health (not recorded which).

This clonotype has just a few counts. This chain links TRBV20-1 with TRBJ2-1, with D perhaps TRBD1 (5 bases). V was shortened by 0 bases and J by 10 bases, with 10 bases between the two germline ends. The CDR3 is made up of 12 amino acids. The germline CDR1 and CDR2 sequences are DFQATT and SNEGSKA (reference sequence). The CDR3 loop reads CSARDQRQEQFF. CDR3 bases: TGCAGTGCTAGAGATCAGAGACAGGAGCAGTTCTTC.

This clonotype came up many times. This CDR3 is CASSQATGDSYEQYF. The CDR3 nucleotides read TGCGCCAGCAGCCAAGCGACAGGAGACTCCTACGAGCAGTACTTC. This sequence joins TRBV4-3 and TRBJ2-7; D is possibly TRBD1 (6 bases). Between the trimmed V and J ends, which lost 1 base and 0 bases, there was a span of 10 bases. The CDR3 has 15 amino acids. The germline gives CDR1 LGHNA, CDR2 YSLEER.

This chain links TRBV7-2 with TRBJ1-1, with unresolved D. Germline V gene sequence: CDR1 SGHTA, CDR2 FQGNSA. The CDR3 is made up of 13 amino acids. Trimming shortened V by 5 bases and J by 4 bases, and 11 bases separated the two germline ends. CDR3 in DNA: TGTGCCAGCAGCCAAAACTGGGGCACTGAAGCTTTCTTT. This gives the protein CASSQNWGTEAFF. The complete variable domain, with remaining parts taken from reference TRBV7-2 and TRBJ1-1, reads GAGVSQSPSNKVTEKGKDVELRCDPISGHTALYWYRQSLGQGLEFLIYFQGNSAPDKSGLPSDRFSAERTGGSVSTLTIQRTQQEDSAVYLCASSQNWGTEAFFGQGTRLTVV.

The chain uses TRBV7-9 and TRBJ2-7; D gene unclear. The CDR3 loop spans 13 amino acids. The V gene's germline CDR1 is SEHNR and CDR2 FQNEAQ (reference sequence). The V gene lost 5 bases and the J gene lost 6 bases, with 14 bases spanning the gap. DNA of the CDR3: TGTGCCAGCAGCCCACCGGAGATAGCCGAGCAGTACTTC. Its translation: CASSPPEIAEQYF.

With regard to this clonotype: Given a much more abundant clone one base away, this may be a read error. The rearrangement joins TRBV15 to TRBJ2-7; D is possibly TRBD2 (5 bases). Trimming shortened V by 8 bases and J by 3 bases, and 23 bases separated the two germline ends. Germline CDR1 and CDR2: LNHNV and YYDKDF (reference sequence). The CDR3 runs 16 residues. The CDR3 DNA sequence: TGTGCCACCGGCACCAGCACCGGGGTCGGCGGCTACGAGCAGTACTTC. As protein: CATGTSTGVGGYEQYF. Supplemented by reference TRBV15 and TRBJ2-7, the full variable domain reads DAMVIQNPRYQVTQFGKPVTLSCSQTLNHNVMYWYQQKSSQAPKLLFHYYDKDFNNEADTPDNFQSRRPNTSFCFLDIRSPGLGDTAMYLCATGTSTGVGGYEQYFGPGTRLTVT.

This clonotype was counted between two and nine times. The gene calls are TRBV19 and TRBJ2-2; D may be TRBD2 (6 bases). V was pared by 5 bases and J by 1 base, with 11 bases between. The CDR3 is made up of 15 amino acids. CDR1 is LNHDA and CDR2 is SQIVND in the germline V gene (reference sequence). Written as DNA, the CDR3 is TGTGCCAGTAGTGTGGCTAGCGTGAACACCGGGGAGCTGTTTTTT. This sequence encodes CASSVASVNTGELFF.

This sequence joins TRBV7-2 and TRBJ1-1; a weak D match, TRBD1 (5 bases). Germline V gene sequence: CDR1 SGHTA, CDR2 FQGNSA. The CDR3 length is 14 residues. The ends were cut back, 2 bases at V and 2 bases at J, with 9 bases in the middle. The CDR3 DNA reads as TGTGCCAGCAGCTTATATGGGGCCAACACTGAAGCTTTCTTT. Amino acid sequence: CASSLYGANTEAFF.

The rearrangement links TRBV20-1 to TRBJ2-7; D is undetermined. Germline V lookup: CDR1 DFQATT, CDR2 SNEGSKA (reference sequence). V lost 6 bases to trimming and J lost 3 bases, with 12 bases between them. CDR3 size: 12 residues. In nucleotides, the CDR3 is TGCAGTGCACACCTAGAATACTACGAGCAGTACTTC. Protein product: CSAHLEYYEQYF.

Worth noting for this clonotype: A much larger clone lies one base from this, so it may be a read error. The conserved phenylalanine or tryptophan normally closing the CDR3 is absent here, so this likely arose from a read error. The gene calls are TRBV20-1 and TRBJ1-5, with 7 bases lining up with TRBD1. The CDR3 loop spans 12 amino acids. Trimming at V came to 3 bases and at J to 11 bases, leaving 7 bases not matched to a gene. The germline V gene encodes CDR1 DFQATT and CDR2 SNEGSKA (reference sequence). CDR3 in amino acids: CSARGDRSSQHL. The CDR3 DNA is TGCAGTGCTAGGGGGGACAGATCATCCCAGCATCTT.

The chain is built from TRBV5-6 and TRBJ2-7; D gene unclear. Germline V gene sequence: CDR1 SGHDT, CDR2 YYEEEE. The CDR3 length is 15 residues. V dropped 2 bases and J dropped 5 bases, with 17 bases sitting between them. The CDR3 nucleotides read TGTGCCAGCAGCTTATATGTTGCTTCCTGGGACGAGCAGTACTTC. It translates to CASSLYVASWDEQYF. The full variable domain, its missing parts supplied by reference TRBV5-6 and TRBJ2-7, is DAGVTQSPTHLIKTRGQQVTLRCSPKSGHDTVSWYQQALGQGPQFIFQYYEEEERQRGNFPDRFSGHQFPNYSSELNVNALLLGDSALYLCASSLYVASWDEQYFGPGTRLTVT.

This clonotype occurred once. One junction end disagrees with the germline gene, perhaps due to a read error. CDR3 amino acids: CSARRGVRSGANLLTF. CDR3 in DNA: TGCAGTGCTAGGAGGGGAGTTCGTTCTGGGGCCAACCTCCTGACTTTC. The gene calls are TRBV20-1 and TRBJ2-6; D assignment may be TRBD1 or TRBD2 (5 bases each). Germline V gene data show CDR1 as DFQATT and CDR2 as SNEGSKA (reference sequence). This CDR3 contains 16 residues.

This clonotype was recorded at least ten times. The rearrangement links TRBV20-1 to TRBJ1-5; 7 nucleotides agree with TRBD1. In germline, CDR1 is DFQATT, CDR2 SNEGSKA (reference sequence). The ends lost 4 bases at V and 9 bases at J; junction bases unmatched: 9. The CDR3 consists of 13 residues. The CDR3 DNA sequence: TGCAGTGCTACCGGACAGGTTATTCGGCCCCAGCATTTT. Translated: CSATGQVIRPQHF.

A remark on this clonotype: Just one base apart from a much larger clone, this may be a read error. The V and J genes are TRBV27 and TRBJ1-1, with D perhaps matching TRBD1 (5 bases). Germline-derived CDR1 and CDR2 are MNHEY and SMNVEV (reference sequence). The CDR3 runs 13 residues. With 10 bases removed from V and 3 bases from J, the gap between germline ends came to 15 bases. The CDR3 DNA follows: TGTGCCAACAGGCTAGTTGGGGACACTGAAGCTTTCTTT. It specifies CANRLVGDTEAFF.

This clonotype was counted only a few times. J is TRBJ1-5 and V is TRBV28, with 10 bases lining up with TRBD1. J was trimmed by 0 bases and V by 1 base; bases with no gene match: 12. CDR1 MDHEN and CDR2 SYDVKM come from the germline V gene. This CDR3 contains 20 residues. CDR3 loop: CASSLSTGTGAFNSNQPQHF. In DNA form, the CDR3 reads TGTGCCAGCAGTTTATCGACCGGGACAGGGGCCTTTAATAGCAATCAGCCCCAGCATTTT.

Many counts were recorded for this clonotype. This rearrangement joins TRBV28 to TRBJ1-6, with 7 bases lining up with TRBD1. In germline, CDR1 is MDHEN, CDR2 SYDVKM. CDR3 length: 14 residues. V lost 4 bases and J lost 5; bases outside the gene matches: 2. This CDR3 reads CASSSTGNNSPLHF. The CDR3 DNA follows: TGTGCCAGCAGTTCGACAGGGAATAATTCACCCCTCCACTTT.

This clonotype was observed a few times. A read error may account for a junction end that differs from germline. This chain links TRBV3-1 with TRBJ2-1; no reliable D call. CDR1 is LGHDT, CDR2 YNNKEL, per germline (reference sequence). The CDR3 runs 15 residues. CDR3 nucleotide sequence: TGTGCCAGCAGTCAAGAGGTCTTAGCCGCGGATGAGCAGTTCTTC. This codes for CASSQEVLAADEQFF.

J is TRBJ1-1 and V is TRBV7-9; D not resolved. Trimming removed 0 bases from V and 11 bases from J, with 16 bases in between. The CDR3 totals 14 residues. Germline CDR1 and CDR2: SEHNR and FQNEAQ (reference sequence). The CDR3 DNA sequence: TGTGCCAGCAGCTTAGCGTCCGGGCCCGCCTCGGCTTTCTTT. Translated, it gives CASSLASGPASAFF.

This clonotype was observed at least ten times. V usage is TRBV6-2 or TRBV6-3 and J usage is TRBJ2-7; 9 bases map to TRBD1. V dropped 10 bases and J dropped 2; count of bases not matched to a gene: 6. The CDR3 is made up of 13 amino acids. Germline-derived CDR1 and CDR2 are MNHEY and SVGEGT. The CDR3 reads CATGQGMAYEQYF. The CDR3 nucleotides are TGTGCCACCGGACAGGGGATGGCCTACGAGCAGTACTTC.

The CDR3 reads CASSPGTAINEKLFF. As DNA, the CDR3 is TGCGCCAGCAGCCCGGGGACAGCGATTAATGAAAAACTGTTTTTT. The chain combines TRBV5-1 with TRBJ1-4, with 7 bases matching TRBD1. This CDR3 is built from 15 residues. Germline assignment: CDR1 SGHRS and CDR2 YFSETQ. J lost 4 bases, V lost 4 bases, and 7 bases had no gene match.

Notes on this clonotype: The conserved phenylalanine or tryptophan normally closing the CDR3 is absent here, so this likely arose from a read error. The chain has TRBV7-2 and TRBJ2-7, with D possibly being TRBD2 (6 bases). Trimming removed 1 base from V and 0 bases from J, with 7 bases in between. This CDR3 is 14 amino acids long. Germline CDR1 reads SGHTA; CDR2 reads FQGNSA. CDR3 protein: CASSLVRDSYEQYI. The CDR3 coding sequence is TGTGCCAGCAGCTTAGTGCGGGACTCCTACGAGCAGTACATC.

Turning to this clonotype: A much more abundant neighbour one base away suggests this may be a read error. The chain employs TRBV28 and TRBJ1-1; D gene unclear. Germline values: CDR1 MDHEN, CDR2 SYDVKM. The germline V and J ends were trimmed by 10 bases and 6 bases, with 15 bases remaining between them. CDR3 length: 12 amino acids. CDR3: CATLKRPPEAFF. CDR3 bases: TGTGCCACCTTGAAAAGACCCCCTGAAGCTTTCTTT.

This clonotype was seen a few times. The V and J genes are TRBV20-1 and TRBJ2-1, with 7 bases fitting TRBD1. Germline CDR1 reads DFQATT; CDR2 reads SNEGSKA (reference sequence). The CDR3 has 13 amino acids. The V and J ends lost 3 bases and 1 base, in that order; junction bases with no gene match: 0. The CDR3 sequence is CSARDRSYNEQFF. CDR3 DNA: TGCAGTGCTAGGGACAGGTCCTACAATGAGCAGTTCTTC.

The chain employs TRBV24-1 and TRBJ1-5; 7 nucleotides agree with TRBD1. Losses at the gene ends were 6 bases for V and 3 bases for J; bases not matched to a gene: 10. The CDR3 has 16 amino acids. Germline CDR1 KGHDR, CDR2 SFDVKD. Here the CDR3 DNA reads TGTGCCACCAGTCCCAGGGGGGCAGGGCCCAATCAGCCCCAGCATTTT. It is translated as CATSPRGAGPNQPQHF.

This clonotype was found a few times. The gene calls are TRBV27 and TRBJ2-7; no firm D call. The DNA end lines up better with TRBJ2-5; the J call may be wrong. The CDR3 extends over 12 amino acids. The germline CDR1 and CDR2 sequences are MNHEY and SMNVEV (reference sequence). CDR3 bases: TGTGCCAGCAGTCCCGCCCGGGAGACCCAGTACTTC. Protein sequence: CASSPARETQYF.

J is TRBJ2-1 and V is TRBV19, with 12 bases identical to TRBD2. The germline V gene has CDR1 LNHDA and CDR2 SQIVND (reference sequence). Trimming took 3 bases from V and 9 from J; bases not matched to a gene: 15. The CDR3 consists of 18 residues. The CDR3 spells CASSILIRLAGERIEQFF. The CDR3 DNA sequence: TGTGCCAGTAGTATCCTCATCCGACTAGCGGGAGAAAGGATTGAGCAGTTCTTC.

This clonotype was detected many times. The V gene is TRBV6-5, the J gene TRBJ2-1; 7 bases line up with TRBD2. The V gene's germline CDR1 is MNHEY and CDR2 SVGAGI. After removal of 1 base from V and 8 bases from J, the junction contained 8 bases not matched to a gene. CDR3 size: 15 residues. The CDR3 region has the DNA TGTGCCAGCAGTTACTTAGGCGGGAGTAGAGATGAGCAGTTCTTC. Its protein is CASSYLGGSRDEQFF.